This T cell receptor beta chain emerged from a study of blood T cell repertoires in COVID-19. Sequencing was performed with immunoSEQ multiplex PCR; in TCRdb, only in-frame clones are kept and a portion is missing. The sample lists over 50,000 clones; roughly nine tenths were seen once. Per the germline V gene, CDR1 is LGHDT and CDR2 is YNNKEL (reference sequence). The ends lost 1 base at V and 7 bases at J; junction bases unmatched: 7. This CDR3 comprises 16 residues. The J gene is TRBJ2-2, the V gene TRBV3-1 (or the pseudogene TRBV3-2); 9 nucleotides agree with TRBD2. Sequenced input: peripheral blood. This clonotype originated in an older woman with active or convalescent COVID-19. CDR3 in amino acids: CASSQVQRGAGGELFF. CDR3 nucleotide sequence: TGTGCCAGCAGCCAAGTTCAGCGGGGGGCCGGCGGGGAGCTGTTTTTT.